This T cell receptor beta chain was captured by sequencing in a study of CD8 T cells in ankylosing spondylitis. Study conclusions and caveats: Ankylosing spondylitis blood appeared to be characterized by a TCR beta motif of fewer than ten highly homologous variants.

From the 5' RACE reads, TCRdb called clonotypes with MiXCR, one entry per CDR3 protein. The sample consists of some 800,000 distinct CDR3 sequences, roughly 12% of them appearing once. Germline CDR1 is MNHEY and CDR2 is SVGEGT. The junction had 7 bases not matched to a gene; V was cut back by 8 bases and J by 7 bases. The CDR3 is 13 residues long. This clonotype has more than one count but fewer than ten. The antigen is not known. The TCR originated in a male donor with ankylosing spondylitis. The rearrangement joins TRBV6-2 or TRBV6-3 to TRBJ2-1; 8 bases match TRBD1. The material sequenced was blood, either unsorted or a sorted T cell fraction (not recorded which). In nucleotides, the CDR3 is TGTGCCAGCGGTGGACAGGGCGGTAATGAGCAGTTCTTC. Protein product: CASGGQGGNEQFF.